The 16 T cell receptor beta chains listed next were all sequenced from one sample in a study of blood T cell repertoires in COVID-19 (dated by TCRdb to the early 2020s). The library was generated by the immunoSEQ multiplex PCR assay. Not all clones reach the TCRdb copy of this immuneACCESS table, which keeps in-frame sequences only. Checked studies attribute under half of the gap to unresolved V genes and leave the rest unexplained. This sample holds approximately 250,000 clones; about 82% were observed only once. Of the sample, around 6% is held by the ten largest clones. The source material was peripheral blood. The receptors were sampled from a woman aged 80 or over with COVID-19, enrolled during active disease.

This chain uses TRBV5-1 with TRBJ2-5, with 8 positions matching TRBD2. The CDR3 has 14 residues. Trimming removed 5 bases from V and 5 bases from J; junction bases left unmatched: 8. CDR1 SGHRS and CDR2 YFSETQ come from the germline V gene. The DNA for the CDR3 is TGCGCCAGCAGAGCGGGGGTATCTGGGGAGACCCAGTACTTC. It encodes CASRAGVSGETQYF.

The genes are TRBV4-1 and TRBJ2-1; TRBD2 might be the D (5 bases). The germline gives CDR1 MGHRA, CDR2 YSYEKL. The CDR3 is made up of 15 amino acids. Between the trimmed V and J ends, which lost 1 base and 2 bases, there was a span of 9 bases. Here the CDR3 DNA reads TGCGCCAGCAGCCAAGGGGCTAGCCCCTACAATGAGCAGTTCTTC. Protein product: CASSQGASPYNEQFF.

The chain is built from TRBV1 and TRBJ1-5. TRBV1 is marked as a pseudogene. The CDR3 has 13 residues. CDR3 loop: CTSSQGVYLPQHF. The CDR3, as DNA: TGCACCAGCAGCCAAGGTGTTTATTTGCCCCAGCATTTT.

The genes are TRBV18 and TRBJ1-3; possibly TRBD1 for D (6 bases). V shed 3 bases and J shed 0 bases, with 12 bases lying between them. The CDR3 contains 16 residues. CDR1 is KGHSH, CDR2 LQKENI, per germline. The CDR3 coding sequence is TGTGCCAGCTCACCGCTCCGGGACAACTCTGGAAACACCATATATTTT. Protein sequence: CASSPLRDNSGNTIYF.

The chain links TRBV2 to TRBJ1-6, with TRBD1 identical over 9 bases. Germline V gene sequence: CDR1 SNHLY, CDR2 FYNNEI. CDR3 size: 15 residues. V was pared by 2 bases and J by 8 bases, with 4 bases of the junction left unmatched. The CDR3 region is CASSENTGGHSPLHF. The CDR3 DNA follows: TGTGCCAGCAGTGAAAACACAGGGGGCCATTCACCCCTCCACTTT.

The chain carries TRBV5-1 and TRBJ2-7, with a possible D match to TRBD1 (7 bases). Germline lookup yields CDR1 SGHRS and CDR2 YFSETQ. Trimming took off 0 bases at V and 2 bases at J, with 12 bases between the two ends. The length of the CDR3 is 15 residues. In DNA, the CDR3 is TGCGCCAGCAGCTTGGGCGGGACAGCAGCCTACGAGCAGTACTTC. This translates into CASSLGGTAAYEQYF. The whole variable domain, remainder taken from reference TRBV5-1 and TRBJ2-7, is KAGVTQTPRYLIKTRGQQVTLSCSPISGHRSVSWYQQTPGQGLQFLFEYFSETQRNKGNFPGRFSGRQFSNSRSEMNVSTLELGDSALYLCASSLGGTAAYEQYFGPGTRLTVT.

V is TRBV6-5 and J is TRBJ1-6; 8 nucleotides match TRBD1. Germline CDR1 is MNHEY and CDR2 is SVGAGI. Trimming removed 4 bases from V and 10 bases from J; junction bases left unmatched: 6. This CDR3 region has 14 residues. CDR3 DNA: TGTGCCAGCAGTTTCCGGCAGGGGGCCTCACCCCTCCACTTT. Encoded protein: CASSFRQGASPLHF.

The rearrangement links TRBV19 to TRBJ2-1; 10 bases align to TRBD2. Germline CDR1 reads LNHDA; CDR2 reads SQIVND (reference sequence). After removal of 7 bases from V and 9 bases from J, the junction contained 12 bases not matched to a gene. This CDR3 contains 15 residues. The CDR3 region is CASTSGGPPQGEQFF. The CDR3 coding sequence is TGTGCCAGTACTAGCGGGGGCCCACCACAAGGTGAGCAGTTCTTC.

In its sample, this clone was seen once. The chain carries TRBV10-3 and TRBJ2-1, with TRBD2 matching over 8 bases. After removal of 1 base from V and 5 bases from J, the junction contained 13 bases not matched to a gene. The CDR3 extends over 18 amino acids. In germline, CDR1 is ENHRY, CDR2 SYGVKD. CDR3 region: CAISEYQLGAGVNNEQFF. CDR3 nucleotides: TGTGCCATCAGTGAGTATCAGTTAGGAGCGGGAGTAAACAATGAGCAGTTCTTC.

The CDR3 spells CASSKDCRQGDSPLHF. The CDR3 DNA reads as TGTGCCAGCAGCAAAGATTGTCGGCAGGGGGATTCACCCCTCCACTTT. The chain employs TRBV21-1 and TRBJ1-6; whether TRBD1, the table's D call, matches the DNA was not checked. TRBV21-1 is a pseudogene segment. This CDR3 spans 16 amino acids.

In DNA form, the CDR3 reads TGTGCCAGCAGTTTTCATCCCGGGACAACGAACACTGAAGCTTTCTTT. Its translation is CASSFHPGTTNTEAFF. V gene TRBV28 combines with J gene TRBJ1-1, with a weak D call TRBD1 (6 bases). CDR3 length: 16 residues. The germline V gene encodes CDR1 MDHEN and CDR2 SYDVKM. With 3 bases removed from V and 1 base from J, the gap between germline ends came to 15 bases.

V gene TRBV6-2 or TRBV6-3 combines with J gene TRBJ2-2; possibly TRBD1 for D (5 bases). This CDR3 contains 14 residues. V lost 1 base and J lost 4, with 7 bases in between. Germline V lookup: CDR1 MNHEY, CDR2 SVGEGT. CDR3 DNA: TGTGCCAGCAGTTACTTTCAGGGCACCGGGGAGCTGTTTTTT. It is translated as CASSYFQGTGELFF.

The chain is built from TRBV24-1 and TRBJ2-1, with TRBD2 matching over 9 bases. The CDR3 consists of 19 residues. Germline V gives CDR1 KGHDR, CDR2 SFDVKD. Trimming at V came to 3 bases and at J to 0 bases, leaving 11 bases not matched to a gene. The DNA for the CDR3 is TGTGCCACCAGTGATAATAGCGGGGGTACTCCCAGCTCCTACAATGAGCAGTTCTTC. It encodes CATSDNSGGTPSSYNEQFF.

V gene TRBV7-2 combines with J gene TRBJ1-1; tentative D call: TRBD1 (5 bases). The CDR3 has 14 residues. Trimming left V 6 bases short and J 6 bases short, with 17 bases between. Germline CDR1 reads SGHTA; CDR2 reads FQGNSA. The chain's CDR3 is CASSSFGGSPEAFF. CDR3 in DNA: TGTGCCAGCAGTTCCTTCGGGGGATCCCCTGAAGCTTTCTTT.

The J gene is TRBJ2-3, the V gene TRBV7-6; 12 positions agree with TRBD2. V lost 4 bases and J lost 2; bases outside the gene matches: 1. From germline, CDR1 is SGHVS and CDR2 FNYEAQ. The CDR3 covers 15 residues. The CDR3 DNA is TGTGCCAGCAGCTCTAGCGGGGGGGCCACAGATACGCAGTATTTT. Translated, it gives CASSSSGGATDTQYF.

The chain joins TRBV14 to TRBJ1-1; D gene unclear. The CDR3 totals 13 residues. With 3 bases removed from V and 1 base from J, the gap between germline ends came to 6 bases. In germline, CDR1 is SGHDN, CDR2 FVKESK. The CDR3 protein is CASSQTPNTEAFF. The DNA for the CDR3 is TGTGCCAGCAGCCAGACACCGAACACTGAAGCTTTCTTT.